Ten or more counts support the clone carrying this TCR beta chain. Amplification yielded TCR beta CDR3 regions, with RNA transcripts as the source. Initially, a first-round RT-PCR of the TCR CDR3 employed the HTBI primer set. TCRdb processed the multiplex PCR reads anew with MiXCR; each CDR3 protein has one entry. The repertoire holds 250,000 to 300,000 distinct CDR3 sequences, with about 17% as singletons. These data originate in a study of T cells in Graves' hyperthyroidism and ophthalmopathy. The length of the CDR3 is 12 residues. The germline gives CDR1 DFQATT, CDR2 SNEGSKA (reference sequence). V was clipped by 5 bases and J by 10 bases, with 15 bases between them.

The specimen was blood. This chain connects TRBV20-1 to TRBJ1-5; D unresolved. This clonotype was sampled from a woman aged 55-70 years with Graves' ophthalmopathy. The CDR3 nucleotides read TGCAGTGCTGGGATTTCCCCACAACCCCAGCATTTT. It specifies CSAGISPQPQHF.